This paragraph covers one T cell receptor (beta chain) sequence. As yet, its antigen is unknown. Time point in this sample: week 11, during vaccination. Vaccination used 300 ug of mutant IDH1 20-mer peptide per dose, with topical imiquimod. Patients carried new grade 3 or 4 IDH1-mutant astrocytomas lacking nuclear ATRX. This specimen comes from a study of a mutant IDH1 vaccine in newly diagnosed glioma. Study-wide results and limits: Immune responses induced by vaccination arose in 90% to 95% of the patients.

Produced via immunoSEQ multiplex PCR; TCRdb's table is partial and in-frame only. This sample has roughly 120,000 clones, with 90% found just once. The length of the CDR3 is 12 residues. CDR1 and CDR2 (germline): SQVTM, ANQGSEA. Trimming stripped 4 bases from V and 5 bases from J, with 12 bases between. The receptor's source is a woman aged 45-59 years with glioma. V gene TRBV29-1 combines with J gene TRBJ2-7; tentatively, D is TRBD1 (7 bases). Sequenced here: PBMCs, sampled from a glioma patient whose treatment included an IDH1 peptide vaccine. Here the CDR3 reads CSVGQGGDEQYF. In nucleotides, the CDR3 is TGCAGCGTTGGGCAGGGGGGCGACGAGCAGTACTTC.